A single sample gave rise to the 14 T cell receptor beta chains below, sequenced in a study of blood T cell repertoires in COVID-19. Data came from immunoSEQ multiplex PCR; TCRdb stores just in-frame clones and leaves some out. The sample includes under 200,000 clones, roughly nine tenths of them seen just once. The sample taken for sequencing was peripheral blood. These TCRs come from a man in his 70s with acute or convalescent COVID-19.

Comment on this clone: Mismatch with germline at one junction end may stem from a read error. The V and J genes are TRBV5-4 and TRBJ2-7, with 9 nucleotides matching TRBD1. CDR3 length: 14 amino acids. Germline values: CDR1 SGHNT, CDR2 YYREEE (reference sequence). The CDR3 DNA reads TGTGCCAGCAGCTTTGGCGGGACAGGGCAAGAGCCGGACTTC. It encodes CASSFGGTGQEPDF. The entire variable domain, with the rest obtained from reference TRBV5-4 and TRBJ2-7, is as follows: ETGVTQSPTHLIKTRGQQVTLRCSSQSGHNTVSWYQQALGQGPQFIFQYYREEENGRGNFPPRFSGLQFPNYSSELNVNALELDDSALYLCASSFGGTGQEPDFGPGTRLTVT.

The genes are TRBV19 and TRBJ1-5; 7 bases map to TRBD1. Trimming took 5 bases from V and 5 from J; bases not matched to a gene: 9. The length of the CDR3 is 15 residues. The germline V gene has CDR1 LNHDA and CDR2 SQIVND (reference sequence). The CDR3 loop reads CASSLPTGQDQPQHF. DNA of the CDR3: TGTGCCAGTAGTCTGCCGACAGGACAGGATCAGCCCCAGCATTTT.

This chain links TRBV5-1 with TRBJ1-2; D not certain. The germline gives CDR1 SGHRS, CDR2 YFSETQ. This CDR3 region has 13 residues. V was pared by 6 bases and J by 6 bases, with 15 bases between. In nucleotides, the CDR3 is TGCGCCAGCAAGTATACGGGTGTGGATGGCTACACCTTC. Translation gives CASKYTGVDGYTF.

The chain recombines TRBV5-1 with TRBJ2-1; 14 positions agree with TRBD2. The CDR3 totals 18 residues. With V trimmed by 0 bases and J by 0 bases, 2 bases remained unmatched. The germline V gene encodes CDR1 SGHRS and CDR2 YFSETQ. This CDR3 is CASSLGTSGRSSYNEQFF. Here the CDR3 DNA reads TGCGCCAGCAGCTTGGGGACTAGCGGGAGGAGCTCCTACAATGAGCAGTTCTTC.

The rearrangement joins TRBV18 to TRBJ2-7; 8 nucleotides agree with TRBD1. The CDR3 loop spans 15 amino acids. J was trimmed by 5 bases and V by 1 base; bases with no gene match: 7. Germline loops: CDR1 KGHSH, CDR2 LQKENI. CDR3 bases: TGTGCCAGCTCACCACTCAGGGGGCTATCAGACGAGCAGTACTTC. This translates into CASSPLRGLSDEQYF.

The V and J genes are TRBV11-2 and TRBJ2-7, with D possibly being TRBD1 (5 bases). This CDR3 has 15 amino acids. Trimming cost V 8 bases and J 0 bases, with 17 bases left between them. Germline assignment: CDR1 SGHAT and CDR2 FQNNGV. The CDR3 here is CASGPPAGYSYEQYF. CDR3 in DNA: TGTGCCAGCGGACCTCCCGCAGGGTACTCCTACGAGCAGTACTTC.

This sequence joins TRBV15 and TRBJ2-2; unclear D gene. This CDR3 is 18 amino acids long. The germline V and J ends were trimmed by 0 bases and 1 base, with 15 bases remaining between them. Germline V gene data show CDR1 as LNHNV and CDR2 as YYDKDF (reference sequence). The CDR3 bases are TGTGCCACCAGCAGAGAAACTGTTAACGGTGGGAACACCGGGGAGCTGTTTTTT. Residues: CATSRETVNGGNTGELFF.

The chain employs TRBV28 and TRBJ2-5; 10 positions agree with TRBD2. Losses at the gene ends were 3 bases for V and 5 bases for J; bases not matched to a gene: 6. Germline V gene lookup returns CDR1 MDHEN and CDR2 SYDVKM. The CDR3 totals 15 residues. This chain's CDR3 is CASSLPSGRGETQYF. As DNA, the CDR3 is TGTGCCAGCAGTTTGCCTAGCGGGAGAGGCGAGACCCAGTACTTC.

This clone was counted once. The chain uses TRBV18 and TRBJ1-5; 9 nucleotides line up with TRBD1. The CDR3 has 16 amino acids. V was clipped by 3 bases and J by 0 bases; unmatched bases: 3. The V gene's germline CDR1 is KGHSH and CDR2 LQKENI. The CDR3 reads CASSPGTGISNQPQHF. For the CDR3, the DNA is TGTGCCAGCTCACCGGGGACAGGGATTAGCAATCAGCCCCAGCATTTT.

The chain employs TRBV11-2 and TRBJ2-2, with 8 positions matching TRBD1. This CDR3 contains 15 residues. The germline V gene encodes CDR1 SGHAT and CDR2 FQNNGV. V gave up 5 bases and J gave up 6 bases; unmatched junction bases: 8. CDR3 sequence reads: CASSPLTGVAGELFF. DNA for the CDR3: TGTGCCAGCAGCCCACTGACAGGGGTGGCCGGGGAGCTGTTTTTT.

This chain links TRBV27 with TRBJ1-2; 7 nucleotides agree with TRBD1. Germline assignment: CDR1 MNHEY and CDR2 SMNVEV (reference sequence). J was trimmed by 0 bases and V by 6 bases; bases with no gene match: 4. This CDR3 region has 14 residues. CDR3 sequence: CASRTGQTNYGYTF. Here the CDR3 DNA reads TGTGCCAGCAGGACGGGACAGACTAACTATGGCTACACCTTC.

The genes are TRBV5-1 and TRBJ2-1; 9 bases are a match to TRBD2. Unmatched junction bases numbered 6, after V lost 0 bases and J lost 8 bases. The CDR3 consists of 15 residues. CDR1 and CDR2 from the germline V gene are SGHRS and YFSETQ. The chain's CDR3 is CASSLVAGGPDEQFF. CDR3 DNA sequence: TGCGCCAGCAGCTTGGTGGCGGGAGGGCCAGATGAGCAGTTCTTC.

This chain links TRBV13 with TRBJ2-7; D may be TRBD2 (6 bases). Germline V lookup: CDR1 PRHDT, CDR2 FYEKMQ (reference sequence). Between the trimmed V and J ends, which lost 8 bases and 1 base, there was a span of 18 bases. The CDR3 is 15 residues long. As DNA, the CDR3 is TGTGCCAGCGGAATCCTATCCGGGACTTCCTACGAGCAGTACTTC. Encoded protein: CASGILSGTSYEQYF.

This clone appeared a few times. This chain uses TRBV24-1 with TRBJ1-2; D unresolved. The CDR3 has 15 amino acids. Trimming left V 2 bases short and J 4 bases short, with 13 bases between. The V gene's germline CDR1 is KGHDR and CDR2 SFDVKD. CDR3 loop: CATSDSEGETYGYTF. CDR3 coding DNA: TGTGCCACCAGTGATTCGGAGGGAGAAACCTATGGCTACACCTTC.